Presented here are 32 T cell receptor beta chains from one specimen sequenced in a study of blood T cell repertoires in COVID-19. Here immunoSEQ multiplex PCR was the method, and the copy in TCRdb shows in-frame clones only, minus some. The table shows about 75,000 clones, with approximately 79% occurring only once. The specimen was peripheral blood. These receptors originate from a woman older than 75 with active or convalescent COVID-19.

Only one count was recorded for this clone. V usage is TRBV9 and J usage is TRBJ2-2, with 9 bases identical to TRBD1. J was trimmed by 7 bases and V by 0 bases; bases with no gene match: 4. This CDR3 is built from 15 residues. Per germline, CDR1 SGDLS and CDR2 YYNGEE. Here the CDR3 reads CASSVANRGLGELFF. The CDR3 DNA reads as TGTGCCAGCAGCGTAGCTAACAGGGGGCTCGGGGAGCTGTTTTTT.

The rearrangement links TRBV7-9 to TRBJ2-1; TRBD2 agrees at 8 bases. The CDR3 covers 18 residues. Germline V gene data show CDR1 as SEHNR and CDR2 as FQNEAQ (reference sequence). V shed 5 bases, J shed 0 bases, and the junction held 12 bases outside the gene matches. As DNA, the CDR3 is TGTGCCAGCAGCCCCCAGCGGGAGAGCTCGAGCTCCTACAATGAGCAGTTCTTC. Translation: CASSPQRESSSSYNEQFF.

J is TRBJ1-2 and V is TRBV5-1, with 7 bases aligning to TRBD1. This CDR3 has 14 residues. Germline assignment: CDR1 SGHRS and CDR2 YFSETQ. After removal of 0 bases from V and 8 bases from J, the junction contained 7 bases not matched to a gene. The CDR3 loop is CASSLAGQAGGYTF. The CDR3 region has the DNA TGCGCCAGCAGCTTGGCTGGACAGGCCGGCGGCTACACCTTC.

This rearrangement joins TRBV27 to TRBJ2-5; 14 bases are shared with TRBD2. Germline CDR1 and CDR2: MNHEY and SMNVEV (reference sequence). Unmatched junction bases numbered 3, after V lost 4 bases and J lost 5 bases. The CDR3 covers 15 residues. CDR3 nucleotide sequence: TGTGCCAGCAGTTCCAGGACTAGCGGGAGGGAGACCCAGTACTTC. Residues: CASSSRTSGRETQYF.

The J gene is TRBJ1-2, the V gene TRBV6-5; D not certain. The CDR3 sequence is 15 residues long. Germline V CDR1 and CDR2: MNHEY, SVGAGI. V lost 0 bases and J 1 base, leaving 9 bases between the germline ends. CDR3 loop: CASSYSTVNNYGYTF. The CDR3 nucleotides are TGTGCCAGCAGTTACTCTACGGTGAATAACTATGGCTACACCTTC.

V gene TRBV19 combines with J gene TRBJ1-4, with D tentatively TRBD1 (6 bases). CDR1 LNHDA and CDR2 SQIVND come from the germline V gene (reference sequence). The CDR3 extends over 16 amino acids. Trimming cost V 1 base and J 3 bases, with 12 bases left between them. CDR3 bases: TGTGCCAGTAGTATAGCTGGGGGCGCGTCTAATGAAAAACTGTTTTTT. It translates to CASSIAGGASNEKLFF.

The chain recombines TRBV29-1 with TRBJ2-2; 13 positions match TRBD2. The CDR3 has 16 amino acids. With 4 bases clipped from V and 1 base from J, the junction kept 3 bases outside the gene matches. Germline-derived CDR1 and CDR2 are SQVTM and ANQGSEA. This CDR3 reads CSVALAGGKNTGELFF. CDR3 sequence (DNA): TGCAGCGTTGCACTAGCGGGGGGGAAGAACACCGGGGAGCTGTTTTTT.

The chain joins TRBV28 to TRBJ2-7; D unresolved. Germline V lookup: CDR1 MDHEN, CDR2 SYDVKM. The CDR3 totals 16 residues. Trimming took off 1 base at V and 3 bases at J, with 16 bases between the two ends. The CDR3 here is CASSLYPDWQVYEQYF. CDR3 DNA sequence: TGTGCCAGCAGTTTATACCCCGATTGGCAGGTCTACGAGCAGTACTTC.

The chain joins TRBV5-1 to TRBJ2-3; D may be TRBD1 (5 bases). Germline lookup yields CDR1 SGHRS and CDR2 YFSETQ. V was cut by 0 bases and J by 1 base, with 9 bases left in between. There are 15 residues in the CDR3. This CDR3 reads CASSLEQGGTDTQYF. The CDR3 DNA reads TGCGCCAGCAGCTTGGAGCAGGGCGGCACAGATACGCAGTATTTT.

This chain uses TRBV25-1 with TRBJ1-2; 7 nucleotides align to TRBD1. With 6 bases clipped from V and 5 bases from J, the junction kept 6 bases outside the gene matches. Germline V CDR1 and CDR2: MGHDK, SYGVNS. CDR3 length: 13 residues. CDR3 amino acids: CASSRDRHYGYTF. The CDR3, as DNA: TGTGCCAGCAGCCGGGACAGACATTATGGCTACACCTTC.

The chain couples TRBV4-1 to TRBJ2-7; D possibly corresponds to TRBD1 (6 bases). Germline values: CDR1 MGHRA, CDR2 YSYEKL. V was pared by 4 bases and J by 4 bases, with 20 bases between. The CDR3 covers 16 residues. Here the CDR3 reads CASSLSTGFGVYEQYF. The CDR3 bases are TGCGCCAGCAGCCTAAGTACAGGGTTCGGAGTTTACGAGCAGTACTTC.

The rearrangement joins TRBV29-1 to TRBJ1-4, with 7 bases identical to TRBD1. The junction had 5 bases not matched to a gene; V was cut back by 7 bases and J by 3 bases. The CDR3 contains 13 residues. Germline assignment: CDR1 SQVTM and CDR2 ANQGSEA. The CDR3 sequence is CSAEQGSNEKLFF. CDR3 DNA: TGCAGCGCAGAACAGGGGTCTAATGAAAAACTGTTTTTT.

The CDR3 DNA follows: TGTGCCAGCAGCTCAGGACAGACGCTTCACTATGGCTACACCTTC. It yields the protein CASSSGQTLHYGYTF. The rearrangement links TRBV7-9 to TRBJ1-2; possibly TRBD1 for D (6 bases). Trimming took 4 bases from V and 3 from J, leaving 15 bases between them. The CDR3 spans 15 residues. From germline, CDR1 is SEHNR and CDR2 FQNEAQ (reference sequence).

The V gene is TRBV5-4, the J gene TRBJ2-1; the match to TRBD2 covers 8 bases. The germline CDR1 and CDR2 sequences are SGHNT and YYREEE (reference sequence). This CDR3 contains 13 residues. Trimming cost V 4 bases and J 10 bases; bases outside gene matches: 7. The CDR3 spells CASSTGGGREQFF. The DNA for the CDR3 is TGTGCCAGCAGCACCGGGGGGGGCAGGGAGCAGTTCTTC.

This chain links TRBV2 with TRBJ1-3; D gene unclear. The germline V and J ends were trimmed by 2 bases and 0 bases, with 5 bases remaining between them. CDR1 is SNHLY and CDR2 is FYNNEI in the germline V gene. The CDR3 runs 14 residues. The CDR3 is CASSELLSGNTIYF. The CDR3 DNA reads TGTGCCAGCAGTGAACTCCTCTCTGGAAACACCATATATTTT.

The chain uses TRBV29-1 and TRBJ1-3; the match to TRBD1 covers 11 bases. The ends lost 7 bases at V and 0 bases at J; junction bases unmatched: 5. CDR1 SQVTM and CDR2 ANQGSEA come from the germline V gene. This CDR3 spans 15 amino acids. Here the CDR3 DNA reads TGCAGCGCCGGGACAGGGGGAACCTCTGGAAACACCATATATTTT. As protein: CSAGTGGTSGNTIYF.

This sequence joins TRBV19 and TRBJ2-2; 7 bases map to TRBD1. Germline V gives CDR1 LNHDA, CDR2 SQIVND (reference sequence). The J segment lost 0 bases and the V segment lost 6 bases, leaving 7 bases of the junction unmatched. The CDR3 runs 16 residues. This CDR3 reads CASSMQGVPNTGELFF. CDR3 DNA sequence: TGTGCCAGTAGCATGCAGGGGGTACCGAACACCGGGGAGCTGTTTTTT.

The chain joins TRBV19 to TRBJ2-4; unclear D gene. The CDR3 sequence is 17 residues long. The germline CDR1 and CDR2 sequences are LNHDA and SQIVND (reference sequence). V lost 3 bases and J 6 bases, leaving 21 bases between the germline ends. The CDR3 loop is CASSIKEHLGPGNIQYF. DNA for the CDR3: TGTGCCAGTAGTATTAAGGAACATCTGGGTCCGGGAAACATTCAGTACTTC.

This rearrangement joins TRBV5-1 to TRBJ1-1, with 10 positions matching TRBD1. Germline V gene data show CDR1 as SGHRS and CDR2 as YFSETQ. CDR3 length: 16 amino acids. Trimming took 4 bases from V and 4 from J; bases not matched to a gene: 10. For the CDR3, the DNA is TGCGCCAGCAGCAGAGGACAGGGGGGAATGTCCACTGAAGCTTTCTTT. Translation gives CASSRGQGGMSTEAFF.

The chain joins TRBV7-2 to TRBJ2-7, with D unresolved. Germline values: CDR1 SGHTA, CDR2 FQGNSA. V lost 6 bases, J lost 3 bases, and 12 bases lay in between. This CDR3 is 13 amino acids long. CDR3: CASSSSGRYEQYF. DNA for the CDR3: TGTGCCAGCAGTTCTAGTGGTCGCTACGAGCAGTACTTC.

The chain is built from TRBV4-3 and TRBJ2-5; 7 nucleotides line up with TRBD2. After removal of 0 bases from V and 5 bases from J, the junction contained 12 bases not matched to a gene. The CDR3 is 17 amino acids. Germline V gene sequence: CDR1 LGHNA, CDR2 YSLEER. The CDR3 nucleotides read TGCGCCAGCAGCCAAGATTTCAGAGGGAGGGCCCTGGAGACCCAGTACTTC. Its protein is CASSQDFRGRALETQYF.

The rearrangement joins TRBV27 to TRBJ2-1, with D possibly being TRBD2 (5 bases). The CDR3 has 17 residues. CDR1 is MNHEY, CDR2 SMNVEV, per germline (reference sequence). Deletions cut 2 bases from V and 0 bases from J, with 14 bases between. Here the CDR3 reads CASSLPKKTSSYNEQFF. The CDR3 DNA reads as TGTGCCAGCAGTTTACCAAAGAAAACTAGCTCCTACAATGAGCAGTTCTTC.

The V call is TRBV6-2 or TRBV6-3, the J call TRBJ1-5; D not resolved. This CDR3 is built from 15 residues. Germline assignment: CDR1 MNHEY and CDR2 SVGEGT. Trimming cost V 4 bases and J 7 bases, with 17 bases left between them. CDR3 nucleotide sequence: TGTGCCAGCAGTTCCGTGGGGAGGGATGGGCAGCCCCAGCATTTT. It specifies CASSSVGRDGQPQHF.

V and J are TRBV5-4 and TRBJ2-7; tentative D call: TRBD2 (5 bases). Looked up from germline, CDR1 is SGHNT and CDR2 is YYREEE (reference sequence). This CDR3 spans 15 amino acids. V dropped 0 bases and J dropped 0 bases, with 10 bases sitting between them. CDR3 region: CASSLDGLSSYEQYF. In DNA, the CDR3 is TGTGCCAGCAGCTTGGACGGACTCAGCTCCTACGAGCAGTACTTC.

The CDR3 is CASSSYLAGYTTNVLTF. The CDR3 DNA is TGTGCCAGCAGCTCGTACCTGGCAGGGTACACGACCAACGTCCTGACTTTC. The chain links TRBV7-2 to TRBJ2-6; a weak D match, TRBD1 (5 bases). The CDR3 is 17 residues long. Germline V gene sequence: CDR1 SGHTA, CDR2 FQGNSA. Trimming shortened V by 4 bases and J by 8 bases, and 21 bases separated the two germline ends.

The sample holds one count of this clone. The chain joins TRBV7-8 to TRBJ2-3; 13 bases are shared with TRBD2. V was clipped by 5 bases and J by 2 bases; unmatched bases: 16. Germline loops: CDR1 SGHVS, CDR2 FQNEAQ. CDR3 size: 20 residues. Here the CDR3 DNA reads TGTGCCAGCAGCGTAGGAACCCCGGGACTAGCGGGGCTTTCCACAGATACGCAGTATTTT. It specifies CASSVGTPGLAGLSTDTQYF.

The chain combines TRBV5-1 with TRBJ1-3, with TRBD1 matching over 7 bases. Germline V gene sequence: CDR1 SGHRS, CDR2 YFSETQ. The J segment lost 4 bases and the V segment lost 1 base, leaving 8 bases of the junction unmatched. CDR3 length equals 16 residues. Here the CDR3 reads CASSLRTGERGNTIYF. DNA of the CDR3: TGCGCCAGCAGCTTGCGTACAGGGGAAAGGGGAAACACCATATATTTT.

The CDR3 DNA reads as TGTGCCAGCAGCTTACCGGGTTCAGCTAACTATGGCTACACCTTC. Protein product: CASSLPGSANYGYTF. The chain recombines TRBV11-2 with TRBJ1-2, with D hard to call. The V end lost 2 bases, the J end lost 0 bases, and 10 bases lay between the germline ends. Germline V gives CDR1 SGHAT, CDR2 FQNNGV. This CDR3 is built from 15 residues. The entire variable domain, with the rest obtained from reference TRBV11-2 and TRBJ1-2, is as follows: EAGVAQSPRYKIIEKRQSVAFWCNPISGHATLYWYQQILGQGPKLLIQFQNNGVVDDSQLPKDRFSAERLKGVDSTLKIQPAKLEDSAVYLCASSLPGSANYGYTFGSGTRLTVV.

V and J are TRBV28 and TRBJ2-6, with 7 bases matching TRBD1. This CDR3 comprises 18 residues. V dropped 6 bases and J dropped 0; count of bases not matched to a gene: 11. CDR1 is MDHEN and CDR2 is SYDVKM in the germline V gene. As DNA, the CDR3 is TGTGCCAGCAGAACGACAGGGACCGCAATCTCTGGGGCCAACGTCCTGACTTTC. It codes for CASRTTGTAISGANVLTF.

The chain is built from TRBV5-3 and TRBJ2-2, with D perhaps TRBD2 (5 bases). TRBV5-3 is marked as an open reading frame, function uncertain. V was cut by 4 bases and J by 5 bases, with 12 bases left in between. The length of the CDR3 is 14 residues. In DNA form, the CDR3 reads TGTGCCAGAAGCGGGAGAAGGGAGACCGGGGAGCTGTTTTTT. This sequence encodes CARSGRRETGELFF.

The chain combines TRBV4-1 with TRBJ1-1; TRBD1 might be the D (6 bases). CDR1 and CDR2 from the germline V gene are MGHRA and YSYEKL. The CDR3 is 16 residues long. Trimming stripped 1 base from V and 1 base from J, with 13 bases between. CDR3 sequence (DNA): TGCGCCAGCAGCCAAGGAACCGGGACACAGAACACTGAAGCTTTCTTT. It is translated as CASSQGTGTQNTEAFF.

The chain's CDR3 is CASRVSGGQGNTEAFF. The DNA for the CDR3 is TGCGCCAGCAGAGTATCAGGCGGACAGGGGAACACTGAAGCTTTCTTT. The chain uses TRBV5-1 and TRBJ1-1; TRBD1 matches 8 bases. CDR1 SGHRS and CDR2 YFSETQ come from the germline V gene. The V segment lost 5 bases and the J segment 1 base; nucleotides outside the gene matches: 10. The CDR3 is 16 amino acids.